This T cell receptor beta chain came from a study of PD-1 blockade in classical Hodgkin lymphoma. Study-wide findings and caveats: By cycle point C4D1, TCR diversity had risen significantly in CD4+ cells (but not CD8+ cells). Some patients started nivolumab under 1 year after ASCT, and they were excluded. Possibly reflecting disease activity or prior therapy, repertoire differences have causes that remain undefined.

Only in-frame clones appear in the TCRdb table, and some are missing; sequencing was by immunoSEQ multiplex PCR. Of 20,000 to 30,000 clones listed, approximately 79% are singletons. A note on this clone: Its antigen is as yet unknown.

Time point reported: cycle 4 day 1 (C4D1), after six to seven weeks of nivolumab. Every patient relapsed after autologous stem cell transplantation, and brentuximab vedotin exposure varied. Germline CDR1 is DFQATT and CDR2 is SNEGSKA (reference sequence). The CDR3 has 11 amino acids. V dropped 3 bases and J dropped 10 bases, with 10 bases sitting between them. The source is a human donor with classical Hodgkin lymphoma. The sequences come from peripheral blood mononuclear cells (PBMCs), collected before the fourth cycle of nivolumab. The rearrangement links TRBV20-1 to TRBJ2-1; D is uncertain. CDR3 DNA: TGCAGTGCTAGGGCCCAGTACGAGCAGTTCTTC. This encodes CSARAQYEQFF.